This TCR beta chain was recovered during a study of neurological immune-mediated disorders. Study-level findings and limits: No sharing of CDR3 amino acid sequences was observed among expanded clones across subjects, suggesting private repertoires in all groups. While HTLV-1-associated myelopathy showed the greatest TCR clonal expansion, multiple sclerosis showed the least, falling below healthy controls.

Per the germline V gene, CDR1 is SGHTA and CDR2 is FQGNSA. This CDR3 is built from 14 residues. V shed 5 bases, J shed 8 bases, and the junction held 7 bases outside the gene matches. This clonotype was recorded many times. Its specificity is not known. The cDNA was produced through 5'RACE with 10-nucleotide random UMIs. TCRdb recomputed calls from the 5' RACE reads with MiXCR, one row per CDR3 protein. The sample has 25,000 to 30,000 distinct CDR3 sequences, 6.6% seen once. This chain links TRBV7-2 with TRBJ1-4; the match to TRBD1 covers 8 bases. Sequencing was carried out using PBMCs. The sequence was collected from a woman in her forties or fifties in good health. DNA for the CDR3: TGTGCCAGCAGCCGTACAGGGGGTGGGGAAAAACTGTTTTTT. Amino acids: CASSRTGGGEKLFF.